The sequence of this TCR beta chain was determined in a study of blood T cell repertoires in COVID-19. Turning to the study itself: The United States, Italy and Spain were the sources of the acute and convalescent COVID-19 samples. In each case, the material was cDNA or gDNA derived from T cells, B-cell-depleted T cells, or PBMCs.

TCRdb's table, derived via immunoSEQ multiplex PCR, lists solely in-frame clones and lacks some. The sample contains 130,000 to 150,000 clones, 85% to 90% of which appear only once. V was clipped by 4 bases and J by 4 bases; unmatched bases: 4. This CDR3 contains 13 residues. The germline gives CDR1 MNHEY, CDR2 SVGAGI. Specimen: peripheral blood. This chain connects TRBV6-5 to TRBJ2-7; 7 bases align to TRBD1. The sequence was obtained from a man younger than 35 with COVID-19, enrolled during active disease. The CDR3 DNA follows: TGTGCCAGCAGTTCACAGGGGTGGTACGAGCAGTACTTC. This gives the protein CASSSQGWYEQYF.